Listed below are T cell receptor beta chains from one sample, sequenced in a study of identical twins. MiXCR, run by TCRdb on the 5' RACE reads, gives a single entry per CDR3 protein. The profile shows 200,000 to 250,000 distinct CDR3 sequences, under 10% of them singletons. These same records also appear under a second study, on yellow fever vaccine responses in identical twins.

Sequenced: memory (CD45RO+) T cells sorted from blood. The receptors derive from a woman between 18 and 29 years old in good health. CDR3s include the opening cysteine and the closing phenylalanine or tryptophan. A D gene is named only where the DNA matches it firmly. Size values are once, few and many counts, or a class for expanded clones, and some rows have none.

cdr3_aa	cdr3_nt	d_call	clone_size	v_call	j_call
CASSILGSNQPQHF	TGTGCCAGTAGTATTCTAGGCAGCAATCAGCCCCAGCATTTT	-	-	TRBV19	TRBJ1-5
CASSLDWQTQYF	TGTGCCAGCAGCCTAGATTGGCAGACCCAGTACTTC	-	-	TRBV7-9	TRBJ2-5
CSAMTSGSGEQFF	TGCAGCGCCATGACTAGCGGGAGCGGTGAGCAGTTCTTC	TRBD2	many	TRBV29-1	TRBJ2-1
CASSYSDEQSF	TGTGCCAGCAGTTACTCGGATGAGCAGTCCTTC	-	-	TRBV6-6	TRBJ2-1
CASSLGLAGLRVQYF	TGTGCCAGCAGTTTAGGTCTAGCGGGCCTACGAGTGCAGTACTTC	TRBD2	-	TRBV28	TRBJ2-7
CASMGQGRNIQYF	TGTGCCAGCATGGGACAGGGGCGGAACATTCAGTACTTC	TRBD1	few	TRBV7-2	TRBJ2-4
CASSERDRGTDTQYF	TGCGCCAGCAGTGAAAGGGACAGGGGGACAGATACGCAGTATTTT	TRBD1	few	TRBV10-2	TRBJ2-3
CATSKSHLPGGGYTF	TGTGCCACCAGCAAGTCCCACCTACCAGGGGGCGGCTACACCTTC	TRBD1	-	TRBV15	TRBJ1-2
CASSVEDRAEAFF	TGTGCCAGCAGCGTAGAGGACCGAGCTGAAGCTTTCTTT	-	many	TRBV9	TRBJ1-1
CASSLMPDTNYGYTF	TGTGCCAGCAGCTTAATGCCGGATACTAACTATGGCTACACCTTC	-	many	TRBV7-9	TRBJ1-2
CATSDFGLAGKETQYF	TGTGCCACCAGTGATTTCGGACTAGCGGGGAAAGAGACCCAGTACTTC	TRBD2	many	TRBV24-1	TRBJ2-5
CASRGTAGGGTNEQFF	TGTGCCAGCAGAGGGACCGCTGGGGGGGGTACCAATGAGCAGTTCTTC	TRBD2	many	TRBV28	TRBJ2-1
CASSQYLSGGTLEQYF	TGCGCCAGCAGCCAATACCTTTCGGGGGGTACCCTAGAGCAGTACTTC	TRBD2	-	TRBV4-3	TRBJ2-7
CASSQVAGDTGELFF	TGCGCCAGCAGCCAGGTAGCGGGAGATACCGGGGAGCTGTTTTTT	TRBD2	few	TRBV4-3	TRBJ2-2
CATRSPTGNTEAFF	TGTGCCACCAGATCCCCGACAGGGAACACTGAAGCTTTCTTT	-	-	TRBV24-1	TRBJ1-1
CASSAYQRTGGPYNEQFF	TGTGCCAGTAGTGCATACCAGAGGACGGGAGGACCTTACAATGAGCAGTTCTTC	TRBD2	-	TRBV19	TRBJ2-1
CASSSPSPLGKVTDTQYF	TGTGCCAGCAGTTCCCCTTCCCCACTAGGGAAGGTAACAGATACGCAGTATTTT	-	few	TRBV28	TRBJ2-3
CASSSSIVALHF	TGTGCCAGCAGTTCCTCCATCGTCGCCCTCCACTTT	-	-	TRBV28	TRBJ1-6
CASSYSTSGTGSYEQYF	TGTGCCAGCAGTTACTCGACATCGGGGACAGGATCCTACGAGCAGTACTTC	TRBD1	few	TRBV6-5	TRBJ2-7
CASSPMQQETQYF	TGTGCCAGCTCACCAATGCAGCAAGAGACCCAGTACTTC	-	few	TRBV18	TRBJ2-5
CAISEWEHEQYF	TGTGCCATCAGTGAGTGGGAGCACGAGCAGTACTTC	-	-	TRBV10-3	TRBJ2-7
CASNRGNEQFF	TGTGCCAGCAACAGGGGTAATGAGCAGTTCTTC	TRBD1	many	TRBV25-1	TRBJ2-1
CSARTGLSYEQYF	TGCAGTGCGCGAACTGGGTTATCCTACGAGCAGTACTTC	-	many	TRBV20-1	TRBJ2-7
CAWSSDTEAFF	TGTGCCTGGAGTAGCGACACTGAAGCTTTCTTT	-	-	TRBV30	TRBJ1-1
CASSRRAGGYNEQFF	TGTGCCAGCAGCCGCCGGGCGGGGGGTTACAATGAGCAGTTCTTC	TRBD2	few	TRBV7-2	TRBJ2-1
CASSFQLTGELFF	TGTGCCAGCAGTTTCCAACTCACCGGGGAGCTGTTTTTT	-	many	TRBV12-3/TRBV12-4	TRBJ2-2
CASSRTTGLSGNTIYF	TGTGCCAGCAGCCGAACAACAGGTCTCTCTGGAAACACCATATATTTT	-	few	TRBV3-1	TRBJ1-3
CASSSADTSYGYTF	TGTGCCAGCAGTTCCGCGGACACGAGCTATGGCTACACCTTC	-	many	TRBV6-5	TRBJ1-2
CASSSRQGRDTQYF	TGTGCCAGCAGTTCCCGACAGGGGAGGGATACGCAGTATTTT	TRBD1	few	TRBV25-1	TRBJ2-3
CASSRGSGGEQFF	TGTGCCAGCAGTCGCGGGAGTGGGGGTGAGCAGTTCTTC	TRBD2	-	TRBV2	TRBJ2-1
CASSLGLAENEKLFF	TGTGCCAGCAGCTTAGGTTTGGCAGAAAATGAAAAACTGTTTTTT	-	few	TRBV7-9	TRBJ1-4
CSALSIAGDNNEQFF	TGCAGTGCCCTCTCCATAGCGGGAGATAACAATGAGCAGTTCTTC	TRBD2	-	TRBV20-1	TRBJ2-1
CSARPSTGLVSNEQFF	TGCAGTGCTAGACCCAGCACGGGACTAGTCAGCAATGAGCAGTTCTTC	TRBD2	-	TRBV20-1	TRBJ2-1
CASSYDLAANEQFF	TGTGCCAGCAGTTATGACCTAGCTGCCAATGAGCAGTTCTTC	-	many	TRBV6-4	TRBJ2-1
CASGHGEGAVTDTQYF	TGTGCCAGCGGACACGGAGAGGGGGCAGTCACAGATACGCAGTATTTT	TRBD1	-	TRBV5-6	TRBJ2-3
CSASQLLNEQFF	TGCAGTGCTAGCCAACTCCTTAATGAGCAGTTCTTC	-	many	TRBV20-1	TRBJ2-1
CATSSGGEYNEQFF	TGTGCCACCAGTTCTGGGGGCGAGTACAATGAGCAGTTCTTC	-	-	TRBV15	TRBJ2-1